This T cell receptor beta chain was captured in a study of blood T cell repertoires in COVID-19. For the study at large: The United States, Italy and Spain supplied acute and convalescent COVID-19 samples. T cells, B-cell-depleted T cells, or PBMCs provided the cDNA or gDNA that served as material.

In germline, CDR1 is SGHNT, CDR2 YYREEE (reference sequence). The CDR3 runs to 15 residues. Regarding this clone: One end of the junction is discordant with germline, which a read error may explain.

Under the authors' procedure: Estimated nucleated cell counts came from reference gene primer amplification. Clones were read by immunoSEQ multiplex PCR, and TCRdb kept only the in-frame ones, dropping some. The V and J calls and clone size were taken over from that table, and D and trimming were inferred from the DNA. The sample has some 21,000 clones; 65% to 90% are singletons. The source material was peripheral blood. This receptor was taken from a man aged 50-60 years with active COVID-19. The rearrangement joins TRBV5-4 to TRBJ1-1; 7 nucleotides agree with TRBD1. CDR3 amino acids: CTSSLMTGLNTEAFF. The CDR3 DNA follows: TGTACCAGCAGCTTGATGACAGGGTTGAACACTGAAGCTTTCTTT.